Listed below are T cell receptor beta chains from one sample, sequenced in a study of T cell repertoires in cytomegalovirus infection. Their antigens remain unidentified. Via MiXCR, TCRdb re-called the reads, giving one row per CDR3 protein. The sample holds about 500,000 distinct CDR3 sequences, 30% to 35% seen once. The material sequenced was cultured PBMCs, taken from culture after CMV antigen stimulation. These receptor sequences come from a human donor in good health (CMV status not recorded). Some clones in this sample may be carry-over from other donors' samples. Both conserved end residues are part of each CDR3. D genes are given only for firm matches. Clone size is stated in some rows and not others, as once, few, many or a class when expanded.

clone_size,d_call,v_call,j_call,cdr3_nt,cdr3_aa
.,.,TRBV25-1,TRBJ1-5,TGTGCCAGCAGTGGCAAGAGCAATCAGCCCCAGCATTTT,CASSGKSNQPQHF
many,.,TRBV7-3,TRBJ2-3,TGTGCCAGCAGCTTATTTTCTGGACCCGGAGGAGATACGCAGTATTTT,CASSLFSGPGGDTQYF
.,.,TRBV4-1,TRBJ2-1,TGCGCCAGCAGCCAAGTTGTCTCCCCTTCCTACAATGAGCAGTTCTTC,CASSQVVSPSYNEQFF
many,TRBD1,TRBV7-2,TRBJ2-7,TGTGCCAGCAGCTTAAGAGGGACAGGGTCGTACGAGCAGTACTTC,CASSLRGTGSYEQYF
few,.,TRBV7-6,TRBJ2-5,TGTGCCAGCGGGCCGGGGACCCAGTACTTC,CASGPGTQYF
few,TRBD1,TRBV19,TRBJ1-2,TGTGCCAGTAGCACGGGACAGTTCTATGGCTACACCTTC,CASSTGQFYGYTF
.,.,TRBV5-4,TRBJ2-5,TGTGCCAGCAGCTCCCCAGGGAGTTCAGAGACCCAGTACTTC,CASSSPGSSETQYF
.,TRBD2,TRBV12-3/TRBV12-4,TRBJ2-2,TGTGCCAGCACCTGGGGACTAGCGGAAGTCGCGAACACCGGGGAGCTGTTTTTT,CASTWGLAEVANTGELFF
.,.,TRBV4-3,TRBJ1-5,TGCGCCAGCAGCCAAGGAGGGGGGCCCAATCAGCCCCAGCATTTT,CASSQGGGPNQPQHF
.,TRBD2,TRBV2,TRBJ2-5,TGTGCCAGCAGTGCCCAACGGGAGGGCGAGGAGACCCAGTACTTC,CASSAQREGEETQYF
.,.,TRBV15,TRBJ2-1,TGTGCCACCAGCAGGAACCCTGGCCTCGTAGGTGAGCAGTTCTTC,CATSRNPGLVGEQFF
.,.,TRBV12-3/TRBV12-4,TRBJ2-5,TGTGCCAGCAGGTGGGGCAGCCAAGAGACCCAGTACTTC,CASRWGSQETQYF
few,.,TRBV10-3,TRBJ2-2,TGTGCCATCAAGGGGATGAACACCGGGGAGCTGTTTTTT,CAIKGMNTGELFF
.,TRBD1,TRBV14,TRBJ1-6,TGTGCCAGCAGCCCTCGACAGGGCTCCTCACCCCTCCACTTT,CASSPRQGSSPLHF
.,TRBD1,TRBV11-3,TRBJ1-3,TGTGCCAGCAGCTTATCCGGGACAGAAGGAAACACCATATATTTT,CASSLSGTEGNTIYF
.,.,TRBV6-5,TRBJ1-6,TGTGCCAGCACTGGGGTCTCCTATAATTCACCCCTCCACTTT,CASTGVSYNSPLHF
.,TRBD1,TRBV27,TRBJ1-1,TGTGCCAGCAGAAACAGGGGCATGAACACTGAAGCTTTCTTT,CASRNRGMNTEAFF
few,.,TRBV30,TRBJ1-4,TGTGCCTGGAGTGCGGACACGACTAATGAAAAACTGTTTTTT,CAWSADTTNEKLFF
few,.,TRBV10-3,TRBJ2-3,TGTGCCACGAACAGGGATTCTACAGATACGCAGTATTTT,CATNRDSTDTQYF
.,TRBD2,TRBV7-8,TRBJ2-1,TGTGCCAGCAGCTTAGATAGCGGGGGAGACTACAATGAGCAGTTCTTC,CASSLDSGGDYNEQFF
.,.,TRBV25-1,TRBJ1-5,TGTGCCAGCAGTGATAGCTGGCAGCCCCAGCATTTT,CASSDSWQPQHF
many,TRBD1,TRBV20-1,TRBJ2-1,TGCAGTGCTAAGGGACAGGCCAATGAGCAGTTCTTC,CSAKGQANEQFF
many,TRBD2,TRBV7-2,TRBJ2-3,TGTGCCAGCAGCTTATTGGGAGGGAGCACAGATACGCAGTATTTT,CASSLLGGSTDTQYF
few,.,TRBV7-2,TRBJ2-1,TGTGCCAGCAGCCGACAGCCCAAGTCCTACAATGAGCAGTTCTTC,CASSRQPKSYNEQFF
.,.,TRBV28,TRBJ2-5,TGTGCCAGCACCGGAACAGGGACCCAGACCCAGTACTTC,CASTGTGTQTQYF
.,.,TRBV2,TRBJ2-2,TGTGCCAGCCTCTCACTCAACACCGGGGAGCTGTTTTTT,CASLSLNTGELFF
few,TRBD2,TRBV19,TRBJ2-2,TGTGCCAGTTACCCTAGCGGGAGATCGGGCACCGGGGAGCTGTTTTTT,CASYPSGRSGTGELFF
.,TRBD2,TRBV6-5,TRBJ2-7,TGTGCCAGCAGGTCGGGGACTAGCGGGCCCTACGAGCAGTACTTC,CASRSGTSGPYEQYF
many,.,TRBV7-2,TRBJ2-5,TGTGCCAGCAGTTATTACACAGAAGAGACCCAGTACTTC,CASSYYTEETQYF
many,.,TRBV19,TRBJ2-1,TGTGCCAGTAGTGCAGGCCGTTCTCGCTCCTACAATGAGCAGTTCTTC,CASSAGRSRSYNEQFF
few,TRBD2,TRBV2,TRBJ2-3,TGTGCCAGCAGTGAAGAGTGGCCAACTAGCGGATTGAGTTTT,CASSEEWPTSGLSF
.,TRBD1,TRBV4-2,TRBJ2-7,TGTGCCAGCAGGGGGACAGGGTCCTCCTACGAGCAGTACTTC,CASRGTGSSYEQYF
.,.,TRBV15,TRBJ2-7,TGTGCCACCAGCAGAGATATCCAGGGCGAGCAGTACTTC,CATSRDIQGEQYF